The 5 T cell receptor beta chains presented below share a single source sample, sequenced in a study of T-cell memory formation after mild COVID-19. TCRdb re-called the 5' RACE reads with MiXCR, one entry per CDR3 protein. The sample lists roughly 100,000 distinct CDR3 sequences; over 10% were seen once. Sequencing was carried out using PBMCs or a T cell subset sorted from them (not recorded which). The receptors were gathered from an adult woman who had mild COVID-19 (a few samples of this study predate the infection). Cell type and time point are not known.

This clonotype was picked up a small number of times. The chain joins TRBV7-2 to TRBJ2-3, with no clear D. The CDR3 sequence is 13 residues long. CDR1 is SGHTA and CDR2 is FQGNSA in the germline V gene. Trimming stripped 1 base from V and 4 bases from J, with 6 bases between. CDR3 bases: TGTGCCAGCAGCTTAGTCCTTTCAGATACGCAGTATTTT. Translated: CASSLVLSDTQYF.

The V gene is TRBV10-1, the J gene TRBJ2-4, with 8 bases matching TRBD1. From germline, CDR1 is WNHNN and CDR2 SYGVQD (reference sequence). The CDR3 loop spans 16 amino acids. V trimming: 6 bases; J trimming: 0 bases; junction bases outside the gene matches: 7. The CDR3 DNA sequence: TGCGCCAGCAGCCTGGACAGGGCCCGAGCCAAAAACATTCAGTACTTC. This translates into CASSLDRARAKNIQYF.

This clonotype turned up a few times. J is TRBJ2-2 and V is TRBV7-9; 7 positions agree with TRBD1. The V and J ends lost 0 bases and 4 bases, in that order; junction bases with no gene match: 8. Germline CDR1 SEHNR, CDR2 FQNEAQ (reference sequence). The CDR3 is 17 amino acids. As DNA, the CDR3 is TGTGCCAGCAGCTTAGCCCCGGGACAGTACGCCACCGGGGAGCTGTTTTTT. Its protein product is CASSLAPGQYATGELFF.

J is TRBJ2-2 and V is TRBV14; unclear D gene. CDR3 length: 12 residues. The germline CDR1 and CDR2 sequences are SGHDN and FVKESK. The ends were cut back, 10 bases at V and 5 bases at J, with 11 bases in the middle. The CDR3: CATEDPTGELFF. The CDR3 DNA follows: TGTGCCACCGAGGACCCGACCGGGGAGCTGTTTTTT.

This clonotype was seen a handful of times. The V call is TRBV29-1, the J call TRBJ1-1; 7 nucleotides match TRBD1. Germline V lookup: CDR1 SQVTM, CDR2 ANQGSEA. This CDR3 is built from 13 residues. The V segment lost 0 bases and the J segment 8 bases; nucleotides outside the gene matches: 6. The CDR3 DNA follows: TGCAGCGTTGAAGACCTTAGACAGGGAGAAGCTTTCTTT. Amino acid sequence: CSVEDLRQGEAFF. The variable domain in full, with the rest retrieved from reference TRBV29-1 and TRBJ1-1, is SAVISQKPSRDICQRGTSLTIQCQVDSQVTMMFWYRQQPGQSLTLIATANQGSEATYESGFVIDKFPISRPNLTFSTLTVSNMSPEDSSIYLCSVEDLRQGEAFFGQGTRLTVV.